The clone carrying this T cell receptor (beta chain) was detected many times. Its antigen is not known. MiXCR, run by TCRdb on the 5' RACE reads, gives a single entry per CDR3 protein. The table has roughly 160,000 distinct CDR3 sequences, under 7.5% seen once. This sample was included in a study of T cells after yellow fever vaccination. Across the study: The fractions with low cell numbers were processed using SMART-Seq v4 Ultra Low Input.

General observations from the study: Abundant clonotypes from the bulk population could contaminate FACS-sorted repertoires. Subsequent to the booster, the majority of primary-vaccination clones reappeared (around 96% CD4, 80% to 90% CD8). Although most clonotypes did not, a small share appeared in both CD4 and CD8 compartments.

Looked up from germline, CDR1 is SGHRS and CDR2 is YFSETQ. Trimming removed 2 bases from V and 4 bases from J; junction bases left unmatched: 3. The CDR3 totals 15 residues. This clonotype originated in a man aged 18 to 30 who received the YFV17D yellow fever vaccine. The source was CD4+ T cells sorted from PBMCs, collected less than 6 days after the first yellow fever vaccination. This chain links TRBV5-1 with TRBJ2-7, with 13 nucleotides matching TRBD2. The CDR3 DNA reads TGCGCCAGCAGCTTTGGGACTAGCGGGGCTTACGAGCAGTACGTC. Its translation is CASSFGTSGAYEQYV.